This TCR beta chain was profiled in a study of shared clonotypes between healthy human individuals. Broader study findings: Shared clonotypes across all four donors exceeded non-shared ones in generation probability.

Germline V gives CDR1 KGHSH, CDR2 LQKENI. Trimming cost V 6 bases and J 7 bases; bases outside gene matches: 11. The CDR3 covers 14 residues. Data came from immunoSEQ multiplex PCR; TCRdb stores just in-frame clones and leaves some out. The profile covers 2 million to 2.5 million clones, with roughly 90% appearing a single time and roughly 0.34% taken by the ten largest. As to this clone: Its specificity is not known.

Into CD45RA+ naive and CD45RA-negative memory subsets, the CD4+ cells were split. The V call is TRBV18, the J call TRBJ2-7, with 8 bases aligning to TRBD1. Source material: naive CD4+ T cells from PBMCs. Subset described: CD45RA+ positively selected. The sequence came from a man between 18 and 29 years old in good health. Some clones in this sample may be carry-over from other donors' samples. The CDR3 nucleotides are TGTGCCAGCTCGCCATCAACAGGGGGAGGTGAGCAGTACTTC. Translated, it gives CASSPSTGGGEQYF. The full variable domain, completed using reference TRBV18 and TRBJ2-7, is NAGVMQNPRHLVRRRGQEARLRCSPMKGHSHVYWYRQLPEEGLKFMVYLQKENIIDESGMPKERFSAEFPKEGPSILRIQQVVRGDSAAYFCASSPSTGGGEQYFGPGTRLTVT.